This T cell receptor (beta chain) was captured in a study of CD8+CD57+ T cells in acquired aplastic anemia. Study-level results: About 30 CD8+ CDR3 sequences occurred in both the patients and the controls. In CD8+ cells, Simpson's diversity showed no significant difference between patients and controls.

This CDR3 has 12 amino acids. Trimming pared 3 bases from V and 10 bases from J, leaving 9 bases between. Germline CDR1 and CDR2: SGHVS and FQNEAQ. The patients chosen for sequencing had shown expansion of CD8+CD57+ cells (detected by flow cytometry). At the time of blood sampling, patients had not yet received any therapy. Points on this clonotype: The antigen is undetermined.

Genomic DNA served as template for TCR beta VDJ and CDR3 profiling. TCRdb called the reads again in MiXCR, with one record for every CDR3 protein. The sample lists 200,000 to 250,000 distinct CDR3 sequences, 50% to 70% occurring once. The clonotype was recovered from a human donor with aplastic anemia. The chain is built from TRBV7-8 and TRBJ1-4; D is uncertain. The sample comprised sorted CD4+, CD8+, or CD8+CD57+ T cells (not recorded which) from PBMCs. The CDR3 DNA sequence: TGTGCCAGCAGCTTGACCGTGGGAAAACTGTTTTTT. The encoded protein is CASSLTVGKLFF.